The 14 T cell receptor beta chains given below trace back to one sample, sequenced in a study of cytomegalovirus exposure and HLA in healthy donors. PCR used 60 Vbeta primers and 13 Jbeta primers. Generated by immunoSEQ multiplex PCR, the TCRdb table keeps only in-frame clones and is missing some. The sample lists roughly 170,000 clones, approximately 77% occurring once. The sample comprised PBMCs. These receptor sequences come from a male donor in good health and CMV-seronegative.

The gene calls are TRBV30 and TRBJ1-1; no definite D call. The CDR3 extends over 11 amino acids. Per the germline V gene, CDR1 is GTSNPN and CDR2 is SVGIG (reference sequence). V lost 1 base and J lost 3, with 3 bases in between. CDR3 region: CAWSAYTEAFF. CDR3 nucleotides: TGTGCCTGGAGTGCTTACACTGAAGCTTTCTTT.

The table lists this clone with a count of one. The V gene is TRBV28, the J gene TRBJ2-7; 10 bases are shared with TRBD2. Germline V gives CDR1 MDHEN, CDR2 SYDVKM. The ends lost 7 bases at V and 3 bases at J; junction bases unmatched: 12. This CDR3 contains 16 residues. The CDR3, as DNA: TGTGCCAGCACCCCTTTTTGGACTAGCGGTAACTACGAGCAGTACTTC. Translation: CASTPFWTSGNYEQYF. The full variable domain, in which reference TRBV28 and TRBJ2-7 provide the parts outside the CDR3, is DVKVTQSSRYLVKRTGEKVFLECVQDMDHENMFWYRQDPGLGLRLIYFSYDVKMKEKGDIPEGYSVSREKKERFSLILESASTNQTSMYLCASTPFWTSGNYEQYFGPGTRLTVT.

V is TRBV4-1 and J is TRBJ2-2, with D maybe TRBD2 (5 bases). This CDR3 has 16 amino acids. V was trimmed by 7 bases and J by 2 bases, leaving 17 bases between them. Germline CDR1 is MGHRA and CDR2 is YSYEKL. The CDR3 here is CASTPREWGNTGELFF. The CDR3 region has the DNA TGCGCCAGCACCCCGAGGGAGTGGGGAAACACCGGGGAGCTGTTTTTT.

This clone was detected only a few times. The chain couples TRBV27 to TRBJ2-7, with D possibly TRBD1 on 6 matching bases. The CDR3 extends over 15 amino acids. The V gene's germline CDR1 is MNHEY and CDR2 SMNVEV (reference sequence). Trimming removed 4 bases at V and 2 bases at J, with 15 bases between. CDR3 sequence (DNA): TGTGCCAGCAGTTCAGGCCGCAGGGGACCCTACGAGCAGTACTTC. This sequence encodes CASSSGRRGPYEQYF.

The rearrangement uses TRBV2 and TRBJ2-7; D perhaps matches TRBD1 (6 bases). The germline V gene encodes CDR1 SNHLY and CDR2 FYNNEI. V was clipped by 7 bases and J by 4 bases, with 11 bases between them. This CDR3 contains 12 residues. CDR3 DNA sequence: TGTGCCAGCAAAGGGGGAGTTTACGAGCAGTACTTC. Residues: CASKGGVYEQYF.

V gene TRBV7-9 combines with J gene TRBJ2-1; 10 bases match TRBD2. The CDR3 runs 17 residues. V dropped 2 bases and J dropped 4; count of bases not matched to a gene: 8. The germline V gene has CDR1 SEHNR and CDR2 FQNEAQ (reference sequence). CDR3 DNA sequence: TGTGCCAGCAGCTTAAACCCGACTAGCGGGTTTTACAATGAGCAGTTCTTC. Protein product: CASSLNPTSGFYNEQFF. The whole variable domain, filled in from reference TRBV7-9 and TRBJ2-1, reads DTGVSQNPRHKITKRGQNVTFRCDPISEHNRLYWYRQTLGQGPEFLTYFQNEAQLEKSRLLSDRFSAERPKGSFSTLEIQRTEQGDSAMYLCASSLNPTSGFYNEQFFGPGTRLTVL.

This chain joins TRBV7-9 and TRBJ2-1, with D possibly matching TRBD1 (5 bases). This CDR3 is 13 amino acids long. Germline V gene data show CDR1 as SEHNR and CDR2 as FQNEAQ (reference sequence). V shed 6 bases and J shed 0 bases, with 6 bases lying between them. CDR3 nucleotides: TGTGCCAGCAGGACAGCCTCCTACAATGAGCAGTTCTTC. As protein: CASRTASYNEQFF.

The chain combines TRBV7-8 with TRBJ2-5; TRBD2 aligns across 8 bases. J gave up 0 bases and V 7 bases, and 4 bases lay outside the gene matches. This CDR3 comprises 14 residues. CDR1 is SGHVS, CDR2 FQNEAQ, per germline. The CDR3, as DNA: TGTGCCAGCATGGGCGGGGGGTACCAAGAGACCCAGTACTTC. Translated: CASMGGGYQETQYF.

V gene TRBV2 combines with J gene TRBJ1-1; 7 bases agree with TRBD1. Germline values: CDR1 SNHLY, CDR2 FYNNEI. The CDR3 covers 14 residues. With V trimmed by 4 bases and J by 4 bases, 6 bases remained unmatched. This chain's CDR3 is CASSGGQPGTEAFF. For the CDR3, the DNA is TGTGCCAGCAGTGGGGGACAGCCTGGCACTGAAGCTTTCTTT.

The rearrangement links TRBV11-2 to TRBJ2-7; D not certain. The CDR3 is 14 amino acids. The V end lost 1 base, the J end lost 1 base, and 8 bases lay between the germline ends. From germline, CDR1 is SGHAT and CDR2 FQNNGV. The CDR3 region is CASSLVPESYEQYF. The CDR3 DNA follows: TGTGCCAGCAGCTTAGTCCCGGAGTCCTACGAGCAGTACTTC.

The rearrangement uses TRBV27 and TRBJ1-5, with 11 bases lining up with TRBD1. The CDR3 spans 17 residues. Germline V CDR1 and CDR2: MNHEY, SMNVEV (reference sequence). J gave up 9 bases and V 3 bases, and 13 bases lay outside the gene matches. DNA for the CDR3: TGTGCCAGCAGTTTGGGACAGGGGGGCCTTAGATCCCGGCCCCAGCATTTT. Translated: CASSLGQGGLRSRPQHF.

V usage is TRBV28 and J usage is TRBJ2-4; 7 nucleotides match TRBD1. V lost 7 bases, J lost 8 bases, and 5 bases stayed unmatched. The germline V gene encodes CDR1 MDHEN and CDR2 SYDVKM. The CDR3 has 12 amino acids. The CDR3 DNA reads as TGTGCCAGCACGCAGGGGGATGACATTCAGTACTTC. Amino acid sequence: CASTQGDDIQYF.

The chain is built from TRBV4-3 and TRBJ1-6, with D tentatively TRBD1 (6 bases). Germline V CDR1 and CDR2: LGHNA, YSLEER. The CDR3 length is 15 residues. V lost 0 bases and J lost 8, with 11 bases in between. This CDR3 reads CASSQEGAKDSPLHF. CDR3 sequence (DNA): TGCGCCAGCAGCCAAGAGGGGGCGAAGGATTCACCCCTCCACTTT.

The V gene is TRBV4-3, the J gene TRBJ2-2, with D unresolved. This CDR3 comprises 15 residues. V shed 1 base and J shed 1 base, with 7 bases lying between them. Germline V gives CDR1 LGHNA, CDR2 YSLEER. The CDR3 nucleotides read TGCGCCAGCAGCCAAGCACAAGAGAACACCGGGGAGCTGTTTTTT. Its protein product is CASSQAQENTGELFF.